This TCR beta chain was retrieved from a study of blood T cell repertoires in COVID-19. Looking at the study overall: PBMCs, B-cell-depleted T cells, or T cells provided the cDNA or gDNA that made up the material.

CDR3 length: 14 residues. Germline CDR1 SQVTM, CDR2 ANQGSEA. With 2 bases clipped from V and 5 bases from J, the junction kept 9 bases outside the gene matches. Clones were read by immunoSEQ multiplex PCR, and TCRdb kept only the in-frame ones, dropping some. Of 70,000 to 95,000 clones in the sample, nearly 90% were seen once. The sequenced sample was peripheral blood. V usage is TRBV29-1 and J usage is TRBJ2-7, with 7 bases identical to TRBD2. The origin of this receptor is a woman of 80 years or more with active COVID-19. CDR3 nucleotides: TGCAGCGTTGAAAGGGGAGGGCCCTTCGACGAGCAGTACTTC. It yields the protein CSVERGGPFDEQYF.